Sequencing of this T cell receptor beta chain was carried out in a study of blood T cell repertoires in COVID-19 (dated by TCRdb to about 2020). About the study as a whole: Samples from collaborators originated in the United States, Italy and Spain and spanned both the acute and convalescent phases of COVID-19. Sample metadata almost always included a de-identified subject ID, COVID-19 status, age in years and sex. Where HLA class I and class II types were available, the types were taken from metadata supplied by the sample provider, not from assay-based typing. Samples were obtained from the ongoing ImmuneRACE study (first 160 participants) and from about 1,300 subjects provided by 6 global collaborators. The repertoires were released in a freely available public database meant as a resource for research on the immune response to SARS-CoV-2. The dataset comprised deeply sampled blood TCRbeta repertoires from subjects exposed to, actively infected with, or recovered from COVID-19. The material from the prospective study consisted of cDNA or gDNA derived from T cells, B-cell-depleted T cells, or PBMCs. Overall results and qualifications from the work: Clinical and demographic metadata were provided uncurated, with the amount varying by source and participant.

Collaborating institutions collected whole blood in K2EDTA tubes following their own protocols. Collaborator samples were shipped for TCRbeta analysis as frozen whole blood, isolated PBMCs, or DNA extracted from either sample type. The immunoSEQ Assay, a bias-controlled multiplex PCR, was used to amplify TCRbeta CDR3 regions from genomic DNA. The authors' analysis ran thus. The number of nucleated cells in each sample was estimated by amplification of reference gene primers within the assay. Sequence reads were collapsed and filtered to measure the absolute abundance of every unique TCRbeta CDR3 rearrangement. Productive Simpson clonality was computed per sample as the square root of Simpson's diversity index over productive rearrangements. TCRdb mirrors the immuneACCESS table, restricted to in-frame sequences. Some clones are absent from its copies; in checked studies, under half trace to an unresolved V gene, and the reason for the others is unknown. That table supplies the V and J calls and clone size; D and trimming were determined from the DNA. In this sample the table shows about 110,000 clones, roughly 84% of which occur a single time. Together, the top ten hold approximately 1.5% of the sample.

The CDR3 contains 15 residues, cysteine and phenylalanine counted. Of the read, only the CDR3 DNA is kept; its 45 bases are in frame from base 1. According to the germline V gene, CDR1 reads SGHVS and CDR2 reads FNYEAQ. At the junction V is shortened by 3 bases and J by 4 bases, with 14 bases in between. As concerns this clone: Its binding antigen is unknown. The record has no base qualities; no much larger clone is one base away.

The chain was built from TRBV7-6 and TRBJ2-3; TRBD2 is a weak D gene call, 5 bases matching. The clonotype comes from a middle-aged man with acute or convalescent COVID-19. The sequenced material came from peripheral blood. The CDR3 corresponds to CASSLGPVDSDTQYF. The bases read TGTGCCAGCAGCTTGGGCCCGGTGGACTCAGATACGCAGTATTTT. The full variable domain, with segments outside the CDR3 supplied by the reference TRBV7-6 and TRBJ2-3 proteins, appears as GAGVSQSPRYKVTKRGQDVALRCDPISGHVSLYWYRQALGQGPEFLTYFNYEAQQDKSGLPNDRFSAERPEGSISTLTIQRTEQRDSAMYRCASSLGPVDSDTQYFGPGTRLTVL.